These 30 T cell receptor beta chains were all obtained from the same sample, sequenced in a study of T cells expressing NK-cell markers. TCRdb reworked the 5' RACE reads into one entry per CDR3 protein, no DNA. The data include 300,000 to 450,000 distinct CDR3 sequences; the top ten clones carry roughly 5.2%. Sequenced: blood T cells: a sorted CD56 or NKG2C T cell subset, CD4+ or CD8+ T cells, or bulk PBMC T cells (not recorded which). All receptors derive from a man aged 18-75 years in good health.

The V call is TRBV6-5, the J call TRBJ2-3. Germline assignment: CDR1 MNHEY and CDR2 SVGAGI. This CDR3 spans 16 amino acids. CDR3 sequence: CASSFSARASTDTQYF.

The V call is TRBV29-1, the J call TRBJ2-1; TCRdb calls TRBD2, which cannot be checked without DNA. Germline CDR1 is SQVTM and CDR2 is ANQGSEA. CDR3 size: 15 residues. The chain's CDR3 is CSVVSGGPVYNEQFF.

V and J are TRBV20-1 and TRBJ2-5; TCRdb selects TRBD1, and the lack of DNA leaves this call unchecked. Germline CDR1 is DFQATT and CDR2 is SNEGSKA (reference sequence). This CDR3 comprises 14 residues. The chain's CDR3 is CSARLGGRQETQYF.

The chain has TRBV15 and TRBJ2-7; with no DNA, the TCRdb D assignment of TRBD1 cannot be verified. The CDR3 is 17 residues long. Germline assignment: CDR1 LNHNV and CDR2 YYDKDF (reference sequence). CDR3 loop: CATSKPGQGARPYEQYF.

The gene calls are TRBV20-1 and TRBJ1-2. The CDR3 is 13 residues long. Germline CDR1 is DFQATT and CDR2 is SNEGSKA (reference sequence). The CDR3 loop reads CSAYDIMGYGYTF.

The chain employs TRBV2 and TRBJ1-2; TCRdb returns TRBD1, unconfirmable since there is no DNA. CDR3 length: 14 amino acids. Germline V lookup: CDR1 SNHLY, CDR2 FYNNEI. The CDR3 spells CASSQGWGNYGYTF.

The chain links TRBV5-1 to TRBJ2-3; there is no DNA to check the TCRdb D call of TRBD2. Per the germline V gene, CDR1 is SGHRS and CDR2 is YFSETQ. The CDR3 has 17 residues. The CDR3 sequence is CASSRLNSVETTDTQYF.

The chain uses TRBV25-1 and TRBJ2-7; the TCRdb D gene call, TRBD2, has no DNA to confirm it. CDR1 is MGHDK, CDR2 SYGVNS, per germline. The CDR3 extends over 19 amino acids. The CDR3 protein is CASSELGNFGSGRSYEQYF.

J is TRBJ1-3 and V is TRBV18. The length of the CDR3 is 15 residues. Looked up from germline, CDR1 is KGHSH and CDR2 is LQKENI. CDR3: CASSPPGSSGNTIYF.

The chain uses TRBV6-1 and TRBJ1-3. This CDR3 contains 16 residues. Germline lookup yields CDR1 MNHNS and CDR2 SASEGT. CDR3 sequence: CASSRHDRASGNTIYF.

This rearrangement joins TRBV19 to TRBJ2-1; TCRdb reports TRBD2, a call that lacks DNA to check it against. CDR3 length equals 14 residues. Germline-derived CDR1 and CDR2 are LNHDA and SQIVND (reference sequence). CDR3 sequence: CASSLSGGADEQFF.

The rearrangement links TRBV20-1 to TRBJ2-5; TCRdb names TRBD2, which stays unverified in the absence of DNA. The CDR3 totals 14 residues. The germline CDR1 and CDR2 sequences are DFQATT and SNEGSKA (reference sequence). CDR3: CSARVPRGKETQYF.

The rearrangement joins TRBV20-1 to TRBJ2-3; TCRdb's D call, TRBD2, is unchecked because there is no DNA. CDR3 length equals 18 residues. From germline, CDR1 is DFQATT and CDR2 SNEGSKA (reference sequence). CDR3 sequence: CSADAPGLAGGSTDTQYF.

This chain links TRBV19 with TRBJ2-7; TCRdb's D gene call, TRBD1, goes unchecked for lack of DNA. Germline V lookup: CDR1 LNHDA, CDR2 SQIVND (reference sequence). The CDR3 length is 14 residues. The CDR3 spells CASSEDRVTYEQYF.

The CDR3 loop reads CASSLSGGAIYEQYF. The genes are TRBV7-9 and TRBJ2-7; with no DNA, the TCRdb D assignment of TRBD1 cannot be verified. The CDR3 has 15 amino acids. Germline assignment: CDR1 SEHNR and CDR2 FQNEAQ (reference sequence).

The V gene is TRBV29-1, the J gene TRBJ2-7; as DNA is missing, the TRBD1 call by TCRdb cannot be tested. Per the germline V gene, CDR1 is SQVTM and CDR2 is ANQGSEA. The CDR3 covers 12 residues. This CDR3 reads CSGGGGNDEQYF.

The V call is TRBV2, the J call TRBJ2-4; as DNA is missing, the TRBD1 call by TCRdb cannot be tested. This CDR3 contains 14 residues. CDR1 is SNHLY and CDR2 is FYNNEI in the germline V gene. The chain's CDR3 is CASSDRGSKNIQYF.

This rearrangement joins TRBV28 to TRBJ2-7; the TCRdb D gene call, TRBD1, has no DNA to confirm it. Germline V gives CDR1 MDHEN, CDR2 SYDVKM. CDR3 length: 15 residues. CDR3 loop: CASSLGTGLNYEQYF.

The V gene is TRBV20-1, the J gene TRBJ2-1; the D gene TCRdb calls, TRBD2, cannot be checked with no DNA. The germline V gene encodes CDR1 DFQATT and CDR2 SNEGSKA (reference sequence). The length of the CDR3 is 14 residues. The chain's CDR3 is CSASAGGPYNEQFF.

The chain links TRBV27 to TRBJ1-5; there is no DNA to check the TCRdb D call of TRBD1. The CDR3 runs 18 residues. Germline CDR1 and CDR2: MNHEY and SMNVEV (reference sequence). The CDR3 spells CASSSAGTGGYSNQPQHF.

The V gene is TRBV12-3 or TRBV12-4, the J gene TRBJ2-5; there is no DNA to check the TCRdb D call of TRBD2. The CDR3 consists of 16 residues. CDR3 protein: CASSPLSAGGSETQYF.

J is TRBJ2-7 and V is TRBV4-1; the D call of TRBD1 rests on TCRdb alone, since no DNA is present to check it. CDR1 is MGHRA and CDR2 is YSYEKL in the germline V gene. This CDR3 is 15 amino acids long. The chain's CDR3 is CASSFLQGLTYEQYF.

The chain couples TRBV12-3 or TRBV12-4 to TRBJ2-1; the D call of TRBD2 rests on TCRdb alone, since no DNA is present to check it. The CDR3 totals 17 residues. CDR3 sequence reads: CASRKLAGGAYHNEQFF.

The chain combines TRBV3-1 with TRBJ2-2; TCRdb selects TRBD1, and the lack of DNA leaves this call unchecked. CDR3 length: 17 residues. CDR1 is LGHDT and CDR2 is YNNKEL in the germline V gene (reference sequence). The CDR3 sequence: CASSPIDRGWIVGELFF.

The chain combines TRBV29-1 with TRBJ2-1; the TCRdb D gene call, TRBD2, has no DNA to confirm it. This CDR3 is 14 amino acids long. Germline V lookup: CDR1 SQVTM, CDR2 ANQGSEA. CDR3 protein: CSVGGGSNYNEQFF.

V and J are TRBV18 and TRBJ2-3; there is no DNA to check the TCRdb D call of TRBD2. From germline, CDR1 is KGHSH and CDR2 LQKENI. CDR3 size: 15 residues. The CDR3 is CASSFLAGGPDTQYF.

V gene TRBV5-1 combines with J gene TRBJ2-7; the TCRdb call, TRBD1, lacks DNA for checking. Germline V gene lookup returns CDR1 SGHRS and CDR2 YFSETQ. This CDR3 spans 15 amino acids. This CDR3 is CASSTDRGTAVEQYF. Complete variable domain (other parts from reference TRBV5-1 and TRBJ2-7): KAGVTQTPRYLIKTRGQQVTLSCSPISGHRSVSWYQQTPGQGLQFLFEYFSETQRNKGNFPGRFSGRQFSNSRSEMNVSTLELGDSALYLCASSTDRGTAVEQYFGPGTRLTVT.

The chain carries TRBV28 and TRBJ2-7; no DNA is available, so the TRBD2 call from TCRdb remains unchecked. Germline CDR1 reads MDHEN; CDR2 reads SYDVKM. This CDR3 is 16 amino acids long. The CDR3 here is CASIEGLAGGNYEQYF.

The CDR3 reads CSAPDRGRANTGELFF. The chain employs TRBV20-1 and TRBJ2-2; the D call of TRBD1 rests on TCRdb alone, since no DNA is present to check it. The CDR3 is made up of 16 amino acids. CDR1 is DFQATT and CDR2 is SNEGSKA in the germline V gene (reference sequence).

The CDR3: CAWSKTGTYEQYF. This chain connects TRBV30 to TRBJ2-7. The germline gives CDR1 GTSNPN, CDR2 SVGIG (reference sequence). The CDR3 is 13 residues long.